This T cell receptor (beta chain) originates from a study of blood T cell repertoires in COVID-19. Study context: Both acute and convalescent COVID-19 samples were obtained from the United States, Italy and Spain.

Clones were sequenced by immunoSEQ multiplex PCR, and TCRdb holds only the in-frame ones, with some missing. The sample lists fewer than 300,000 clones, roughly 84% occurring once. Enrolment of Seattle patients took place during active infection, and they were followed longitudinally. This clone was observed once. The sequenced material came from peripheral blood. The clonotype comes from a human donor with COVID-19, enrolled during active disease. The donor label of this sample is uncertain.

CDR3 amino acids: CASSGESGTEAFF. The CDR3 DNA reads TGTGCCAGCAGTGGAGAATCTGGTACTGAAGCTTTCTTT. V gene TRBV6-4 combines with J gene TRBJ1-1; D not certain. Germline V gene sequence: CDR1 MRHNA, CDR2 SNTAGT. V gave up 4 bases and J gave up 5 bases, with 11 bases separating them. The CDR3 contains 13 residues.